The next 8 T cell receptor beta chains were all read from a single sample in a study of tissue T cells after allogeneic stem cell transplantation. Method: immunoSEQ multiplex PCR; TCRdb's copy keeps in-frame clones and lacks some. Of about 43,000 clones in the sample, 80% to 95% were seen once. The specimen comprised blood, sampled before transplantation. These receptor sequences come from a woman aged 35 to 70 who later had graft-versus-host disease after an allogeneic stem cell transplant.

The DNA for the CDR3 is TGTGCCAGCAGCGCAGACGGGCGGCTCCACTTT. It encodes CASSADGRLHF. The V gene is TRBV7-9, the J gene TRBJ1-6; D unresolved. This CDR3 comprises 11 residues. From germline, CDR1 is SEHNR and CDR2 FQNEAQ (reference sequence). With 5 bases removed from V and 16 bases from J, the gap between germline ends came to 12 bases.

The rearrangement links TRBV2 to TRBJ1-2, with a tentative D call TRBD1 (6 bases). Germline CDR1 and CDR2: SNHLY and FYNNEI. The CDR3 sequence is 12 residues long. V was clipped by 5 bases and J by 7 bases, with 11 bases between them. The CDR3 loop reads CASSKQGGGYTF. The CDR3 coding sequence is TGTGCCAGCAGTAAGCAAGGGGGTGGCTACACCTTC.

The chain combines TRBV6-5 with TRBJ1-5, with a tentative D call TRBD1 (5 bases). V was cut by 2 bases and J by 6 bases, with 11 bases left in between. Germline loops: CDR1 MNHEY, CDR2 SVGAGI. The CDR3 extends over 14 amino acids. For the CDR3, the DNA is TGTGCCAGCAGTTACAATGGGGGAACTCAGCCCCAGCATTTT. This encodes CASSYNGGTQPQHF.

This chain links TRBV29-1 with TRBJ2-3; D is ambiguous. Germline V lookup: CDR1 SQVTM, CDR2 ANQGSEA. CDR3 length: 13 amino acids. Trimming cost V 3 bases and J 2 bases, with 9 bases left between them. CDR3 nucleotides: TGCAGCGTTGAGGGTTCCAACACAGATACGCAGTATTTT. Encoded protein: CSVEGSNTDTQYF.

The rearrangement joins TRBV4-3 to TRBJ2-1, with D perhaps matching TRBD2 (5 bases). Trimming shortened V by 0 bases and J by 2 bases, and 11 bases separated the two germline ends. This CDR3 comprises 16 residues. The germline V gene has CDR1 LGHNA and CDR2 YSLEER. CDR3 coding DNA: TGCGCCAGCAGCCAAGATTGGACGGGAACCTACAATGAGCAGTTCTTC. Translation gives CASSQDWTGTYNEQFF.

The count of this clone is one. The chain is built from TRBV2 and TRBJ1-2; perhaps TRBD1 as D (5 bases). The CDR3 spans 13 residues. V lost 4 bases to trimming and J lost 8 bases, with 14 bases between them. Germline lookup yields CDR1 SNHLY and CDR2 FYNNEI. Here the CDR3 DNA reads TGTGCCAGCAGTGCCGGGACCGGTAGAGGCTACACCTTC. It is translated as CASSAGTGRGYTF. The whole variable domain, filled in from reference TRBV2 and TRBJ1-2, reads EPEVTQTPSHQVTQMGQEVILRCVPISNHLYFYWYRQILGQKVEFLVSFYNNEISEKSEIFDDQFSVERPDGSNFTLKIRSTKLEDSAMYFCASSAGTGRGYTFGSGTRLTVV.

CDR3 region: CASSPQPNTVNARNEQFF. In nucleotides, the CDR3 is TGCGCCAGCAGCCCCCAACCGAATACAGTGAACGCCCGCAATGAGCAGTTCTTC. The V and J genes are TRBV4-3 and TRBJ2-1, with D hard to call. Germline-derived CDR1 and CDR2 are LGHNA and YSLEER. This CDR3 contains 18 residues. Trimming left V 4 bases short and J 6 bases short, with 25 bases between.

The genes are TRBV7-9 and TRBJ1-1; a possible D gene is TRBD1 (6 bases). The CDR3 has 16 amino acids. Germline loops: CDR1 SEHNR, CDR2 FQNEAQ (reference sequence). Trimming shortened V by 5 bases and J by 5 bases, and 21 bases separated the two germline ends. In DNA, the CDR3 is TGTGCCAGCAGCGGAAGCGCCAGGGGCATGGCTACTGAAGCTTTCTTT. This encodes CASSGSARGMATEAFF.